This T cell receptor (beta chain) was sequenced for a study of T cell responses to AZD1222 COVID-19 vaccine. Study results and limitations: Most donors were white British, females outnumbered males, and clonal diversity was possibly underestimated. The number of AZD1222 recipients seropositive at baseline was only five to seven. Breadth and depth of Spike-specific TCRs rose after two AZD1222 doses.

Regarding this clone: As yet, its antigen is unknown.

The table came from immunoSEQ multiplex PCR; TCRdb's copy has only in-frame clones and leaves some out. The repertoire consists of around 140,000 clones, with more than 80% occurring once and the leading ten covering around 1%. The CDR3 totals 15 residues. V was trimmed by 3 bases and J by 2 bases, leaving 12 bases between them. Germline CDR1 and CDR2: SGHDT and YYEEEE. The chain is built from TRBV5-6 and TRBJ1-3; no definite D call. This receptor was identified in an adult in good health. The input for sequencing was peripheral blood, taken on day 0 of MenACWY control vaccination. CDR3 in DNA: TGTGCCAGCAGCTCGCCCCCGGCCACTGGAAACACCATATATTTT. Its translation is CASSSPPATGNTIYF.